This TCR beta chain was identified in a study of blood T cell repertoires in COVID-19. About the research overall: Whether acute or convalescent, the COVID-19 samples came from the United States, Italy and Spain.

Profiling relied on immunoSEQ multiplex PCR, and the TCRdb table lists in-frame clones only, not all of them. This table holds around 140,000 clones, approximately 82% found once. The V gene's germline CDR1 is SEHNR and CDR2 FQNEAQ (reference sequence). This CDR3 contains 16 residues. Deletions cut 6 bases from V and 4 bases from J, with 21 bases between. The rearrangement joins TRBV7-9 to TRBJ2-5; the D gene is possibly TRBD2 (5 bases). This clonotype originated in a man in his 60s with active or convalescent COVID-19. Specimen: peripheral blood. Written as DNA, the CDR3 is TGTGCCAGCAGATTAACAAGGTTCGGGGTGGGAGAGACCCAGTACTTC. This encodes CASRLTRFGVGETQYF.